The 21 T cell receptor beta chains in this list originate from one sample, sequenced in a study of blood T cell repertoires in COVID-19. TCRdb keeps only in-frame clones here, not all; method: immunoSEQ multiplex PCR. The table records around 700,000 clones, about 87% of them present only once. The material sequenced was peripheral blood. These receptors came from a woman between 18 and 29 years old with acute or convalescent COVID-19.

The chain uses TRBV10-3 and TRBJ2-1; 14 bases are a match to TRBD2. The CDR3 spans 18 residues. V shed 9 bases, J shed 0 bases, and the junction held 10 bases outside the gene matches. Per the germline V gene, CDR1 is ENHRY and CDR2 is SYGVKD. CDR3 coding DNA: TGTGCCATTCCCGGGACTAGCGGGGGCCCGAGCTCCTACAATGAGCAGTTCTTC. Its translation: CAIPGTSGGPSSYNEQFF.

This clone was recorded once. The chain has TRBV19 and TRBJ1-2; 9 nucleotides line up with TRBD1. The CDR3 loop spans 15 amino acids. Germline V gene lookup returns CDR1 LNHDA and CDR2 SQIVND (reference sequence). J gave up 6 bases and V 5 bases, and 10 bases lay outside the gene matches. Here the CDR3 reads CASSSRQGVVHGYTF. The CDR3 nucleotides read TGTGCCAGTAGTTCCCGACAGGGGGTAGTTCATGGCTACACCTTC. The complete variable domain, with remaining parts taken from reference TRBV19 and TRBJ1-2, reads DGGITQSPKYLFRKEGQNVTLSCEQNLNHDAMYWYRQDPGQGLRLIYYSQIVNDFQKGDIAEGYSVSREKKESFPLTVTSAQKNPTAFYLCASSSRQGVVHGYTFGSGTRLTVV.

The chain joins TRBV7-6 to TRBJ1-3, with D perhaps TRBD1 (5 bases). The V end was cut by 6 bases, the J end by 2 bases, with 11 bases between. The length of the CDR3 is 14 residues. The germline V gene has CDR1 SGHVS and CDR2 FNYEAQ. The chain's CDR3 is CASRGEGTGNTIYF. The DNA of the CDR3 is TGTGCCAGCAGAGGGGAGGGGACTGGAAACACCATATATTTT.

The chain employs TRBV28 and TRBJ1-4, with D perhaps matching TRBD1 (6 bases). V lost 6 bases and J lost 7, with 18 bases in between. The CDR3 loop spans 15 amino acids. Germline V gene sequence: CDR1 MDHEN, CDR2 SYDVKM. CDR3 sequence: CASSLSTGYSEKLFF. CDR3 coding DNA: TGTGCCAGCAGCCTGTCTACAGGGTATAGTGAAAAACTGTTTTTT.

The genes are TRBV2 and TRBJ1-1; no clear D gene. The germline V gene has CDR1 SNHLY and CDR2 FYNNEI. The CDR3 runs to 13 residues. V lost 5 bases and J lost 7, with 14 bases in between. The CDR3 region has the DNA TGTGCCAGCAGTCGACGGAGCAACGTTGAAGCTTTCTTT. This codes for CASSRRSNVEAFF.

The chain employs TRBV28 and TRBJ2-6, with D maybe TRBD1 (5 bases). Germline assignment: CDR1 MDHEN and CDR2 SYDVKM. The CDR3 consists of 16 residues. The V end lost 3 bases, the J end lost 1 base, and 10 bases lay between the germline ends. Written as DNA, the CDR3 is TGTGCCAGCAGTTTGGGTGGGGCTTCTGGGGCCAACGTCCTGACTTTC. Residues: CASSLGGASGANVLTF.

Only a few counts were recorded for this clone. The gene calls are TRBV4-3 and TRBJ1-5; 7 bases line up with TRBD1. CDR3 size: 15 residues. After removal of 4 bases from V and 5 bases from J, the junction contained 8 bases not matched to a gene. Germline CDR1 reads LGHNA; CDR2 reads YSLEER. CDR3 loop: CASSLGTAGDQPQHF. The CDR3 DNA is TGCGCCAGCAGCCTTGGGACAGCGGGGGATCAGCCCCAGCATTTT.

This chain uses TRBV24-1 with TRBJ2-2, with 7 bases identical to TRBD1. Trimming cost V 11 bases and J 1 base; bases outside gene matches: 6. The V gene's germline CDR1 is KGHDR and CDR2 SFDVKD. CDR3 length equals 14 residues. CDR3 sequence reads: CAISTGKNTGELFF. CDR3 bases: TGTGCCATCTCGACAGGGAAGAACACCGGGGAGCTGTTTTTT.

A single count supports this clone. V usage is TRBV6-2 or TRBV6-3 and J usage is TRBJ1-1; D is undetermined. V lost 2 bases and J lost 4, with 11 bases in between. This CDR3 comprises 14 residues. Germline CDR1 reads MNHEY; CDR2 reads SVGEGT. The CDR3 nucleotides are TGTGCCAGCAGTTACGGGAACGAGGGCACTGAAGCTTTCTTT. Protein sequence: CASSYGNEGTEAFF.

The CDR3 is CASRRTRLPAGEYGYTF. Written as DNA, the CDR3 is TGTGCAAGTCGCCGAACCAGACTTCCCGCAGGGGAATATGGCTACACCTTC. The chain combines TRBV12-2 with TRBJ1-2; TRBD1, the D gene given by the table, was not confirmed from the DNA. TRBV12-2 is deemed a pseudogene. This CDR3 region has 17 residues.

This chain uses TRBV9 with TRBJ2-3, with 14 bases that match TRBD2. Trimming took 4 bases from V and 3 from J; bases not matched to a gene: 7. This CDR3 spans 17 amino acids. Germline V gene lookup returns CDR1 SGDLS and CDR2 YYNGEE. CDR3 bases: TGTGCCAGCAGCCAGAGACTAGCGGGGGGGTTGACAGATACGCAGTATTTT. Its protein is CASSQRLAGGLTDTQYF.

V is TRBV29-1 and J is TRBJ2-3, with a weak D call TRBD1 (6 bases). Trimming took 1 base from V and 6 from J, leaving 14 bases between them. The CDR3 length is 14 residues. Germline lookup yields CDR1 SQVTM and CDR2 ANQGSEA. The chain's CDR3 is CSVEAQGFEDTQYF. CDR3 coding DNA: TGCAGCGTTGAAGCACAGGGATTTGAGGATACGCAGTATTTT.

This sequence joins TRBV30 and TRBJ1-1, with D possibly matching TRBD1 (6 bases). With 2 bases removed from V and 6 bases from J, the gap between germline ends came to 13 bases. Germline V gene data show CDR1 as GTSNPN and CDR2 as SVGIG (reference sequence). This CDR3 contains 13 residues. CDR3 nucleotides: TGTGCCTGGAGTATGATACAGGGAGCTGAAGCTTTCTTT. Amino acid sequence: CAWSMIQGAEAFF.

This chain uses TRBV5-1 with TRBJ1-2; D possibly corresponds to TRBD1 (5 bases). Germline-derived CDR1 and CDR2 are SGHRS and YFSETQ. Trimming took off 4 bases at V and 6 bases at J, with 22 bases between the two ends. CDR3 length: 16 amino acids. CDR3 residues: CASSEPSGLLRDGYTF. The CDR3 DNA reads as TGCGCCAGCAGCGAACCCTCGGGACTGCTTCGCGATGGCTACACCTTC.

The V and J genes are TRBV7-2 and TRBJ1-1; TRBD1 is a possible D gene (5 bases). This CDR3 has 13 amino acids. V lost 5 bases, J lost 5 bases, and 12 bases lay in between. Germline V gives CDR1 SGHTA, CDR2 FQGNSA. The CDR3 sequence is CASSPQQVTEAFF. The CDR3, as DNA: TGTGCCAGCAGCCCGCAACAGGTTACTGAAGCTTTCTTT.

The chain links TRBV4-3 to TRBJ1-6, with 8 bases aligning to TRBD1. CDR3 size: 16 residues. The V gene end was trimmed by 4 bases and the J gene end by 7 bases; junction bases not matched to a gene: 9. Germline CDR1 and CDR2: LGHNA and YSLEER. In nucleotides, the CDR3 is TGCGCCAGCAGCCTTCGGACAGGGCGGGGGAATTCACCCCTCCACTTT. This gives the protein CASSLRTGRGNSPLHF.

The rearrangement joins TRBV3-1 (or the pseudogene TRBV3-2) to TRBJ2-1; TRBD2 aligns across 12 bases. After removal of 4 bases from V and 9 bases from J, the junction contained 4 bases not matched to a gene. The CDR3 is 14 residues long. From germline, CDR1 is LGHDT and CDR2 YNNKEL (reference sequence). The CDR3, as DNA: TGTGCCAGCAGCCGTACTAGCGGGGGGACTGAGCAGTTCTTC. This translates into CASSRTSGGTEQFF.

The chain combines TRBV19 with TRBJ1-2; 9 bases agree with TRBD1. The J segment lost 0 bases and the V segment lost 0 bases, leaving 8 bases of the junction unmatched. The CDR3 runs 18 residues. Looked up from germline, CDR1 is LNHDA and CDR2 is SQIVND (reference sequence). CDR3 DNA: TGTGCCAGTAGTATAGAACGGGACAGGGCCCTAGCTAACTATGGCTACACCTTC. Residues: CASSIERDRALANYGYTF.

This clone was seen only a few times. This sequence joins TRBV27 and TRBJ2-7; 13 positions agree with TRBD2. With 8 bases clipped from V and 2 bases from J, the junction kept 0 bases outside the gene matches. The CDR3 covers 13 residues. Per the germline V gene, CDR1 is MNHEY and CDR2 is SMNVEV (reference sequence). CDR3 in DNA: TGTGCCAGCGGGACTAGCGGGGCCTACGAGCAGTACTTC. This translates into CASGTSGAYEQYF.

V is TRBV6-5 and J is TRBJ1-1, with 9 positions matching TRBD1. V lost 4 bases and J lost 3; bases outside the gene matches: 6. The CDR3 runs 15 residues. Germline V gene sequence: CDR1 MNHEY, CDR2 SVGAGI. CDR3 in DNA: TGTGCCAGCAGTTTAGGACAGGGGAGGGACACTGAAGCTTTCTTT. This translates into CASSLGQGRDTEAFF.

The V and J genes are TRBV27 and TRBJ1-2; 7 bases are a match to TRBD1. Per germline, CDR1 MNHEY and CDR2 SMNVEV (reference sequence). The junction had 9 bases not matched to a gene; V was cut back by 5 bases and J by 3 bases. The CDR3 totals 15 residues. The CDR3 sequence: CASSPTTGDDYGYTF. The DNA of the CDR3 is TGTGCCAGCAGTCCAACTACAGGGGATGACTATGGCTACACCTTC.